This T cell receptor beta chain is from a study of blood T cells in healthy people across ages. Primed by a sample-barcoded 5' primer and a J-beta primer mix, a second PCR proceeded for 7 to 11 cycles. TCRdb used MiXCR to reprocess the 5' RACE reads, holding one entry per CDR3 protein. Among roughly 700,000 distinct CDR3 sequences listed, 45% to 50% were seen once. General study results and limits: Naive CD4+ cell counts and diversity both ran higher in long-lived than in aged donors.

Note on this clonotype: No antigen is known for it.

The study recruited healthy Caucasian donors from Russia who were aged roughly 6 to 95. The CDR3 sequence is 12 residues long. Germline CDR1 is SGHRS and CDR2 is YFSETQ. V lost 4 bases, J lost 8 bases, and 12 bases lay in between. This clonotype was obtained from a woman between 55 and 75 years old in good health. The J gene is TRBJ1-1, the V gene TRBV5-1; possibly TRBD1 for D (5 bases). Source material: blood. The CDR3 nucleotides read TGCGCCAGCAGCATACCGCCAGGGGAAGCTTTCTTT. The encoded protein is CASSIPPGEAFF.